This record looks at one TCR beta chain sequence and its context. Its target is unknown. V was cut by 0 bases and J by 3 bases, with 18 bases left in between. Germline V gene lookup returns CDR1 ENHRY and CDR2 SYGVKD. This CDR3 has 17 amino acids. This sample is drawn from a study of shared clonotypes between healthy human individuals. Study-level background: The donor group consisted of a couple of women and a few men, aged 18 to 49.

Profiling relied on immunoSEQ multiplex PCR, and the TCRdb table lists in-frame clones only, not all of them. The sample holds about 92,000 clones, 60% to 75% seen once. The study's findings and limits: What rarefaction showed was incomplete sorted-subset sequencing despite large depth.

This chain links TRBV10-3 with TRBJ2-7, with D possibly being TRBD2 (6 bases). The sequencing input was memory CD8+ T cells sorted from blood. Subset reported: CD45RO+ cells pooled with CCR7-negative TemRA cells. This clonotype was obtained from a man aged 25 to 40 in good health. The CDR3 region is CAISESTGIAENYEQYF. The CDR3 bases are TGTGCCATCAGTGAGTCGACCGGTATAGCGGAAAACTACGAGCAGTACTTC.